Each of the 4 T cell receptor beta chains below was sequenced from the same sample in a study of type 1 and type 2 diabetes patients. Genomic DNA was the PCR template. Multiplex PCR with 30 forward and 13 reverse primers amplified the TCR beta CDR3. TCRdb redid the calling of the multiplex PCR reads with MiXCR, one entry per CDR3 protein. The sample has 250,000 or so distinct CDR3 sequences, roughly 50% seen once. Sequences were obtained from peripheral blood mononuclear cells (PBMCs). These TCRs come from a man aged 18 to 29 with type 2 diabetes.

The V and J genes are TRBV6-1 and TRBJ2-7; 7 bases match TRBD2. Germline CDR1 reads MNHNS; CDR2 reads SASEGT. This CDR3 contains 14 residues. V dropped 0 bases and J dropped 3; count of bases not matched to a gene: 2. The CDR3 DNA follows: TGTGCCAGCAGTGAAGCGGGGGGGTACTACGAGCAGTACTTC. Translating gives CASSEAGGYYEQYF.

V and J are TRBV7-8 and TRBJ2-5, with 7 positions matching TRBD1. V was pared by 5 bases and J by 8 bases, with 5 bases of the junction left unmatched. The CDR3 has 12 amino acids. CDR1 is SGHVS and CDR2 is FQNEAQ in the germline V gene. CDR3 in DNA: TGTGCCAGCAGCGGCTTAGGGGGCACCCAGTACTTC. It codes for CASSGLGGTQYF.

This clonotype has more than one count but fewer than ten. J is TRBJ1-2 and V is TRBV27; 9 positions match TRBD1. This CDR3 contains 14 residues. Germline CDR1 MNHEY, CDR2 SMNVEV (reference sequence). V lost 0 bases to trimming and J lost 5 bases; unmatched junction nucleotides: 1. CDR3 in amino acids: CASSLSGTGYGYTF. Written as DNA, the CDR3 is TGTGCCAGCAGTTTATCCGGGACAGGGTATGGCTACACCTTC.

This chain uses TRBV20-1 with TRBJ1-1; D gene unclear. Deletions cut 4 bases from V and 0 bases from J, with 12 bases between. Germline-derived CDR1 and CDR2 are DFQATT and SNEGSKA (reference sequence). The CDR3 is made up of 14 amino acids. The CDR3 loop is CSAKRQLMNTEAFF. As DNA, the CDR3 is TGCAGTGCTAAGCGGCAGCTGATGAACACTGAAGCTTTCTTT.